These 26 T cell receptor beta chains originate from one sample sequenced in a study of shared clonotypes between healthy human individuals. The repertoire was sequenced with immunoSEQ multiplex PCR; TCRdb's copy has only in-frame clones and lacks some. The table records about 870,000 clones, 90% to 95% of them present only once. CD45RO-negative, CCR7-selected cells formed the naive CD8 fraction, which excluded terminally differentiated effector memory CD45RA+ cells. Sequencing input: naive CD8+ T cells sorted from blood. The receptor source for this set is a young man in good health.

The table lists this clone with a count of one. The genes are TRBV19 and TRBJ2-7, with D unresolved. V was shortened by 2 bases and J by 3 bases, with 8 bases between the two germline ends. Germline lookup yields CDR1 LNHDA and CDR2 SQIVND (reference sequence). This CDR3 comprises 13 residues. The CDR3 loop reads CASSIILRYEQYF. For the CDR3, the DNA is TGTGCCAGTAGTATAATCCTGCGCTACGAGCAGTACTTC.

Points on this clone: The same CDR3 arises from other DNA sequences in this sample as well. The gene calls are TRBV4-1 and TRBJ2-1; D not certain. The CDR3 length is 13 residues. Trimming took off 0 bases at V and 6 bases at J, with 6 bases between the two ends. CDR1 is MGHRA, CDR2 YSYEKL, per germline. In DNA form, the CDR3 reads TGCGCCAGCAGCCAAGAATCGGGCAATGAGCAGTTCTTC. Translated: CASSQESGNEQFF.

V usage is TRBV7-9 and J usage is TRBJ2-3; tentatively, D is TRBD1 (6 bases). This CDR3 contains 16 residues. Trimming took 5 bases from V and 6 from J, leaving 21 bases between them. Germline V gene sequence: CDR1 SEHNR, CDR2 FQNEAQ (reference sequence). The CDR3 loop is CASSPHFGTLRDTQYF. CDR3 DNA: TGTGCCAGCAGCCCCCACTTCGGGACATTAAGGGATACGCAGTATTTT.

This chain uses TRBV28 with TRBJ1-4; D ambiguous. CDR1 is MDHEN and CDR2 is SYDVKM in the germline V gene. V was clipped by 6 bases and J by 4 bases, with 12 bases between them. CDR3 length: 14 amino acids. The CDR3 loop is CASSALRYNEKLFF. The CDR3 region has the DNA TGTGCCAGCAGCGCCCTCCGCTATAATGAAAAACTGTTTTTT.

CDR3 nucleotide sequence: TGTGCCAGCAGCGCCAATGGGGCGGGAGCTTCAGATACGCAGTATTTT. This sequence encodes CASSANGAGASDTQYF. This rearrangement joins TRBV9 to TRBJ2-3; 7 bases match TRBD2. J gave up 4 bases and V 3 bases, and 11 bases lay outside the gene matches. Germline loops: CDR1 SGDLS, CDR2 YYNGEE. The CDR3 contains 16 residues.

V usage is TRBV10-3 and J usage is TRBJ2-5; 8 bases map to TRBD2. This CDR3 comprises 14 residues. Germline V gene data show CDR1 as ENHRY and CDR2 as SYGVKD. With V trimmed by 6 bases and J by 5 bases, 8 bases remained unmatched. CDR3 in DNA: TGTGCCATCAGGCCGAAGCGGGAGTTGGAGACCCAGTACTTC. The encoded protein is CAIRPKRELETQYF.

This clone was detected once. The chain carries TRBV15 and TRBJ2-7; D gene ambiguous. The CDR3 covers 15 residues. V was cut by 0 bases and J by 1 base, with 10 bases left in between. Germline V gene data show CDR1 as LNHNV and CDR2 as YYDKDF (reference sequence). The CDR3 sequence: CATSRDGGQSYEQYF. The DNA of the CDR3 is TGTGCCACCAGCAGAGATGGTGGGCAGTCCTACGAGCAGTACTTC.

This clone appeared once. This chain joins TRBV7-6 and TRBJ2-7; no clear D. V was shortened by 0 bases and J by 0 bases, with 9 bases between the two germline ends. The germline V gene has CDR1 SGHVS and CDR2 FNYEAQ. The CDR3 length is 15 residues. The CDR3 reads CASSLAPADSYEQYF. CDR3 DNA sequence: TGTGCCAGCAGCTTAGCGCCGGCCGACTCCTACGAGCAGTACTTC.

The chain links TRBV4-1 to TRBJ2-7; perhaps D is TRBD1 or TRBD2 (5 bases each). This CDR3 is built from 16 residues. Per the germline V gene, CDR1 is MGHRA and CDR2 is YSYEKL. The V end lost 0 bases, the J end lost 3 bases, and 15 bases lay between the germline ends. CDR3 amino acids: CASSQEGPPAHYEQYF. CDR3 bases: TGCGCCAGCAGCCAAGAGGGACCACCGGCCCACTACGAGCAGTACTTC.

V usage is TRBV4-3 and J usage is TRBJ2-1; D is perhaps TRBD2 (6 bases). The CDR3 is 16 amino acids. The V gene's germline CDR1 is LGHNA and CDR2 YSLEER. With 1 base removed from V and 3 bases from J, the gap between germline ends came to 13 bases. CDR3 in amino acids: CASSQARTTIYNEQFF. In DNA form, the CDR3 reads TGCGCCAGCAGCCAAGCAAGGACTACAATCTACAATGAGCAGTTCTTC.

The chain couples TRBV27 to TRBJ2-1, with unresolved D. The germline V and J ends were trimmed by 5 bases and 0 bases, with 11 bases remaining between them. The germline gives CDR1 MNHEY, CDR2 SMNVEV (reference sequence). This CDR3 contains 15 residues. The CDR3 DNA follows: TGTGCCAGCAGTGAGAGGAAGAGCTCCTACAATGAGCAGTTCTTC. Amino acids: CASSERKSSYNEQFF.

The DNA for the CDR3 is TGTGCCAGCAGTTTAGTGTCGGGACTAGCATTCTACGAGCAGTACTTC. Its protein product is CASSLVSGLAFYEQYF. The genes are TRBV27 and TRBJ2-7, with 9 bases identical to TRBD2. CDR1 is MNHEY and CDR2 is SMNVEV in the germline V gene (reference sequence). The CDR3 contains 16 residues. After removal of 2 bases from V and 3 bases from J, the junction contained 8 bases not matched to a gene.

The rearrangement uses TRBV28 and TRBJ2-6, with D hard to call. The CDR3 has 15 residues. Germline V CDR1 and CDR2: MDHEN, SYDVKM. V was cut by 3 bases and J by 0 bases, with 6 bases left in between. The CDR3 loop reads CASSFPSSGANVLTF. For the CDR3, the DNA is TGTGCCAGCAGTTTTCCCAGCTCTGGGGCCAACGTCCTGACTTTC.

V gene TRBV4-1 combines with J gene TRBJ2-1; 8 bases are a match to TRBD2. Germline V gives CDR1 MGHRA, CDR2 YSYEKL. This CDR3 has 17 residues. J was trimmed by 4 bases and V by 2 bases; bases with no gene match: 10. In DNA, the CDR3 is TGCGCCAGCAGCCAATCAATTACTAGCGGACTTTACAATGAGCAGTTCTTC. This translates into CASSQSITSGLYNEQFF.

V usage is TRBV5-4 and J usage is TRBJ1-3; no definite D call. Germline assignment: CDR1 SGHNT and CDR2 YYREEE (reference sequence). The length of the CDR3 is 13 residues. V dropped 0 bases and J dropped 5 bases, with 6 bases sitting between them. DNA for the CDR3: TGTGCCAGCAGCTTGGACGGCCGAAACACCATATATTTT. It codes for CASSLDGRNTIYF.

The chain has TRBV13 and TRBJ2-7; 11 bases align to TRBD1. The CDR3 length is 14 residues. From germline, CDR1 is PRHDT and CDR2 FYEKMQ (reference sequence). Losses at the gene ends were 3 bases for V and 5 bases for J; bases not matched to a gene: 3. CDR3 nucleotide sequence: TGTGCCAGCAGCTTGGGGACAGGGGGGAACGAGCAGTACTTC. Translation: CASSLGTGGNEQYF. Full variable domain (rest looked up from reference TRBV13 and TRBJ2-7): AAGVIQSPRHLIKEKRETATLKCYPIPRHDTVYWYQQGPGQDPQFLISFYEKMQSDKGSIPDRFSAQQFSDYHSELNMSSLELGDSALYFCASSLGTGGNEQYFGPGTRLTVT.

For this clone: Other DNA sequences of this sample code for an identical CDR3. This chain uses TRBV7-2 with TRBJ2-1; D gene unclear. The V and J ends lost 3 bases and 2 bases respectively, with 8 bases between them. In germline, CDR1 is SGHTA, CDR2 FQGNSA. This CDR3 spans 14 amino acids. CDR3 region: CASSLAGTYNEQFF. The CDR3 nucleotides read TGTGCCAGCAGCTTGGCAGGAACCTACAATGAGCAGTTCTTC.

The rearrangement uses TRBV7-6 and TRBJ1-3, with TRBD1 as a possible D gene (6 bases). This CDR3 has 17 residues. Between the trimmed V and J ends, which lost 4 bases and 0 bases, there was a span of 16 bases. Germline CDR1 SGHVS, CDR2 FNYEAQ. As DNA, the CDR3 is TGTGCCAGCAGCTATAGCCCACAGGGCTTCTCTGGAAACACCATATATTTT. Amino acid sequence: CASSYSPQGFSGNTIYF.

This chain joins TRBV27 and TRBJ2-3, with D perhaps TRBD2 (6 bases). Germline loops: CDR1 MNHEY, CDR2 SMNVEV (reference sequence). This CDR3 spans 14 amino acids. The V end lost 5 bases, the J end lost 4 bases, and 13 bases lay between the germline ends. CDR3 loop: CASSRLGLADTQYF. In nucleotides, the CDR3 is TGTGCCAGCAGTCGACTAGGACTCGCAGATACGCAGTATTTT.

The chain is built from TRBV5-1 and TRBJ2-1; D not certain. The germline V and J ends were trimmed by 4 bases and 7 bases, with 12 bases remaining between them. The CDR3 runs to 13 residues. Germline CDR1 SGHRS, CDR2 YFSETQ. CDR3 DNA sequence: TGCGCCAGCAGCCCTGCAGTTGGGAATGAGCAGTTCTTC. The encoded protein is CASSPAVGNEQFF.

This chain links TRBV28 with TRBJ1-4; no definite D call. Germline V lookup: CDR1 MDHEN, CDR2 SYDVKM. The CDR3 sequence is 15 residues long. V was pared by 6 bases and J by 3 bases, with 14 bases between. The CDR3 sequence: CASSGYLAANEKLFF. DNA for the CDR3: TGTGCCAGCAGCGGTTACTTGGCAGCTAATGAAAAACTGTTTTTT.

This clone was recorded only once. The V gene is TRBV25-1, the J gene TRBJ2-7; tentative D call: TRBD1 (5 bases). Germline V gives CDR1 MGHDK, CDR2 SYGVNS. The ends were cut back, 1 base at V and 0 bases at J, with 7 bases in the middle. This CDR3 has 14 residues. The CDR3 sequence is CASSEWGSSYEQYF. The CDR3 nucleotides read TGTGCCAGCAGTGAATGGGGCAGCTCCTACGAGCAGTACTTC.

V usage is TRBV11-2 and J usage is TRBJ2-2; TRBD2 aligns across 8 bases. V shed 1 base, J shed 4 bases, and the junction held 2 bases outside the gene matches. The CDR3 totals 15 residues. CDR1 is SGHAT and CDR2 is FQNNGV in the germline V gene. CDR3 bases: TGTGCCAGCAGCTTAGGCGGGAGGTCCACCGGGGAGCTGTTTTTT. It encodes CASSLGGRSTGELFF.

This clone has only a few counts. The CDR3 loop reads CASRAGASYEQYF. CDR3 DNA sequence: TGTGCCAGCAGGGCAGGTGCATCCTACGAGCAGTACTTC. This chain links TRBV6-6 with TRBJ2-7; D remains unclear. CDR1 and CDR2 from the germline V gene are MNHNY and SVGAGI (reference sequence). The CDR3 consists of 13 residues. V lost 6 bases, J lost 1 base, and 10 bases lay in between.

The rearrangement joins TRBV6-5 to TRBJ2-3; D tentatively fits TRBD1 or TRBD2 (5 bases each). Germline CDR1 reads MNHEY; CDR2 reads SVGAGI. This CDR3 comprises 14 residues. V dropped 1 base and J dropped 8 bases, with 13 bases sitting between them. In nucleotides, the CDR3 is TGTGCCAGCAGTTACTATCTGGGGGACGGTACGCAGTATTTT. The encoded protein is CASSYYLGDGTQYF.

CDR3 sequence (DNA): TGTGCCAGCAGCTTAGCCCTGGGTTACAATGAGCAGTTCTTC. Amino acids: CASSLALGYNEQFF. This chain connects TRBV7-9 to TRBJ2-1; D gene unclear. Germline V gives CDR1 SEHNR, CDR2 FQNEAQ (reference sequence). The CDR3 is 14 residues long. V lost 0 bases to trimming and J lost 4 bases, with 7 bases between them. Supplemented by reference TRBV7-9 and TRBJ2-1, the full variable domain reads DTGVSQNPRHKITKRGQNVTFRCDPISEHNRLYWYRQTLGQGPEFLTYFQNEAQLEKSRLLSDRFSAERPKGSFSTLEIQRTEQGDSAMYLCASSLALGYNEQFFGPGTRLTVL.